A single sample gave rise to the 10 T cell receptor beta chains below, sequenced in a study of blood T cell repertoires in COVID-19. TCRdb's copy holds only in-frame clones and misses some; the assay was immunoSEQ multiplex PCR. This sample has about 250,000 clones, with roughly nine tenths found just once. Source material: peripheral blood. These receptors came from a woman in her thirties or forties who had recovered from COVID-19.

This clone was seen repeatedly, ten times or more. The CDR3 bases are TGTGCCAGTAGTCCCGGGACTAGCGGACAAGAGACCCAGTACTTC. Its protein is CASSPGTSGQETQYF. This chain links TRBV19 with TRBJ2-5; 11 bases are a match to TRBD2. V shed 5 bases and J 2 bases; nucleotides not matched to a gene: 4. The germline gives CDR1 LNHDA, CDR2 SQIVND (reference sequence). This CDR3 comprises 15 residues. The variable domain in full, completed from reference TRBV19 and TRBJ2-5, reads DGGITQSPKYLFRKEGQNVTLSCEQNLNHDAMYWYRQDPGQGLRLIYYSQIVNDFQKGDIAEGYSVSREKKESFPLTVTSAQKNPTAFYLCASSPGTSGQETQYFGPGTRLLVL.

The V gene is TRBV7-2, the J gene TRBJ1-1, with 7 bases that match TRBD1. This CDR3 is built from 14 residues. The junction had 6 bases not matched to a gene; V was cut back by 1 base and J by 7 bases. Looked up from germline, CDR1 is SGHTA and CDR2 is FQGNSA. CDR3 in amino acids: CASSLVVTGSEAFF. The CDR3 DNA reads TGTGCCAGCAGCTTAGTCGTGACAGGGAGTGAAGCTTTCTTT.

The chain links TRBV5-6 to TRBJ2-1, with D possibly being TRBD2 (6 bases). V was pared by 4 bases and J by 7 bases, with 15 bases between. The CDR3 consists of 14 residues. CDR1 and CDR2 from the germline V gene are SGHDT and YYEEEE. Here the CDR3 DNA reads TGTGCCAGCAGCCTCGCAACTGGAGGGAATGAGCAGTTCTTC. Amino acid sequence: CASSLATGGNEQFF.

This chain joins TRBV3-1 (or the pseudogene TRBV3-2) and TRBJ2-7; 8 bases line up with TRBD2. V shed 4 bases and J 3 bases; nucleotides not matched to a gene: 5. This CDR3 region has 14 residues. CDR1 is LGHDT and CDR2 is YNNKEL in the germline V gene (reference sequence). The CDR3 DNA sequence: TGTGCCAGCAGCCCGGGGGGGGGACTCTACGAGCAGTACTTC. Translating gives CASSPGGGLYEQYF.

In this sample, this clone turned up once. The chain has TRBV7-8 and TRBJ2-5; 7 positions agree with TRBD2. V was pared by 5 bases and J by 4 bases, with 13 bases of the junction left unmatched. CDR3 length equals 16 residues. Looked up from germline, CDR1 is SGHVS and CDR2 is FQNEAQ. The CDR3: CASSPRVGGSGETQYF. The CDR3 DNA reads TGTGCCAGCAGCCCTAGAGTCGGCGGGAGTGGAGAGACCCAGTACTTC.

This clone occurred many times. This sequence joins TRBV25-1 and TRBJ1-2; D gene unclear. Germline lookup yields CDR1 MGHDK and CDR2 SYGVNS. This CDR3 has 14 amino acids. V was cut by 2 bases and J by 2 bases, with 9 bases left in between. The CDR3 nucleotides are TGTGCCAGCAGTGAAGGAGGTCAGAACTATGGCTACACCTTC. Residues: CASSEGGQNYGYTF.

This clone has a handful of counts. The CDR3 sequence is CASTQEGELFF. The CDR3 coding sequence is TGTGCCAGCACCCAGGAAGGGGAGCTGTTTTTT. The chain recombines TRBV5-4 with TRBJ2-2; D is uncertain. The CDR3 sequence is 11 residues long. The germline CDR1 and CDR2 sequences are SGHNT and YYREEE (reference sequence). V was pared by 6 bases and J by 8 bases, with 8 bases between. The entire variable domain, with the rest obtained from reference TRBV5-4 and TRBJ2-2, is as follows: ETGVTQSPTHLIKTRGQQVTLRCSSQSGHNTVSWYQQALGQGPQFIFQYYREEENGRGNFPPRFSGLQFPNYSSELNVNALELDDSALYLCASTQEGELFFGEGSRLTVL.

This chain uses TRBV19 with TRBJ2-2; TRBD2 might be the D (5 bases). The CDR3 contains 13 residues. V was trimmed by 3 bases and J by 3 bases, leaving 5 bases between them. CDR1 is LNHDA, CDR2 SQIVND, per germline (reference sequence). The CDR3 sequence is CASSIGDTGELFF. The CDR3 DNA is TGTGCCAGTAGTATCGGGGACACCGGGGAGCTGTTTTTT.

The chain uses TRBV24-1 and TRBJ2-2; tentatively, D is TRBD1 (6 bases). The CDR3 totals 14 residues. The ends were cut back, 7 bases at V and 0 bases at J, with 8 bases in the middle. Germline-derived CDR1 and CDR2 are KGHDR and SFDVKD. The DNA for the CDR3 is TGTGCCACCAGACAGGGTGCGAACACCGGGGAGCTGTTTTTT. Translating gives CATRQGANTGELFF.

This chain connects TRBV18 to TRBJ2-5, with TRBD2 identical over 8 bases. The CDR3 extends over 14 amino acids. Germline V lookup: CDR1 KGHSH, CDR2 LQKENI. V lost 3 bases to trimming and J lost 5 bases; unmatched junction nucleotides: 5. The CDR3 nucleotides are TGTGCCAGCTCACCGGGACTAGTGTCGGAGACCCAGTACTTC. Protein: CASSPGLVSETQYF.